These 22 T cell receptor beta chains share one sample of origin, sequenced in a study of long-term antiretroviral therapy in people with HIV. The run of the v3.0 immunoSEQ assay was at survey level. Profiling relied on immunoSEQ multiplex PCR, and the TCRdb table lists in-frame clones only, not all of them. The repertoire holds around 15,000 clones, with about 86% as singletons. This specimen was unsorted PBMCs, taken 0.1 years after starting antiretroviral therapy. These TCRs come from a man in his late teens or twenties with HIV.

The chain employs TRBV12-5 and TRBJ2-1; D unresolved. The CDR3 contains 13 residues. Germline CDR1 LGHNT, CDR2 FRNRAP. V lost 5 bases and J 1 base, leaving 6 bases between the germline ends. As DNA, the CDR3 is TGTGCTAGTGGTAACTCATCCTACAATGAGCAGTTCTTC. Translating gives CASGNSSYNEQFF.

The V gene is TRBV5-4, the J gene TRBJ1-1, with D unclear. The ends were cut back, 2 bases at V and 7 bases at J, with 9 bases in the middle. Germline V gene sequence: CDR1 SGHNT, CDR2 YYREEE (reference sequence). The CDR3 contains 12 residues. CDR3 region: CASSLAGLEAFF. The CDR3 nucleotides are TGTGCCAGCAGCTTAGCGGGCCTTGAAGCTTTCTTT.

The chain is built from TRBV5-6 and TRBJ1-2, with no clear D. V gave up 4 bases and J gave up 2 bases, with 15 bases separating them. Germline V lookup: CDR1 SGHDT, CDR2 YYEEEE. The CDR3 loop spans 15 amino acids. The CDR3: CASSVGVGRNYGYTF. CDR3 DNA: TGTGCCAGCAGCGTTGGGGTTGGGAGAAACTATGGCTACACCTTC.

The chain joins TRBV6-6 to TRBJ2-3; D not resolved. The CDR3 extends over 14 amino acids. V dropped 4 bases and J dropped 2 bases, with 10 bases sitting between them. Germline loops: CDR1 MNHNY, CDR2 SVGAGI (reference sequence). In DNA, the CDR3 is TGTGCCAGCAGTTGGGTTAGAAACACAGATACGCAGTATTTT. Translated, it gives CASSWVRNTDTQYF.

The rearrangement links TRBV7-3 to TRBJ1-2; D gene ambiguous. This CDR3 contains 14 residues. The germline CDR1 and CDR2 sequences are SGHTA and FQGTGA. Trimming pared 2 bases from V and 0 bases from J, leaving 7 bases between. CDR3 sequence reads: CASSLFTSNYGYTF. In DNA form, the CDR3 reads TGTGCCAGCAGCTTATTTACGTCTAACTATGGCTACACCTTC.

The chain carries TRBV25-1 and TRBJ1-2; D not resolved. This CDR3 comprises 13 residues. The germline V gene encodes CDR1 MGHDK and CDR2 SYGVNS. The V gene lost 3 bases and the J gene lost 2 bases, with 7 bases spanning the gap. The CDR3 DNA reads TGTGCCAGCAGTGATACAGAAAACTATGGCTACACCTTC. It specifies CASSDTENYGYTF.

The chain recombines TRBV5-4 with TRBJ2-5, with D perhaps TRBD1 or TRBD2 (5 bases each). V lost 4 bases to trimming and J lost 4 bases, with 14 bases between them. The germline V gene has CDR1 SGHNT and CDR2 YYREEE (reference sequence). This CDR3 is built from 14 residues. The CDR3 DNA sequence: TGTGCCAGCAGCATCCCATTTGGGGGAGAGACCCAGTACTTC. It encodes CASSIPFGGETQYF.

The chain links TRBV4-3 to TRBJ1-1; TRBD1 agrees at 8 bases. CDR1 is LGHNA and CDR2 is YSLEER in the germline V gene. The CDR3 sequence is 15 residues long. The J segment lost 4 bases and the V segment lost 4 bases, leaving 8 bases of the junction unmatched. CDR3 loop: CASSRKIDRGTEAFF. The CDR3 bases are TGCGCCAGCAGCCGTAAAATCGACAGGGGCACTGAAGCTTTCTTT.

This chain links TRBV19 with TRBJ2-1; D is perhaps TRBD2 (7 bases). Looked up from germline, CDR1 is LNHDA and CDR2 is SQIVND (reference sequence). CDR3 length equals 15 residues. Deletions cut 6 bases from V and 1 base from J, with 13 bases between. This chain's CDR3 is CASSWGGLSYNEQFF. CDR3 in DNA: TGTGCCAGTAGCTGGGGGGGCCTGTCCTACAATGAGCAGTTCTTC.

The chain uses TRBV7-2 and TRBJ2-3, with TRBD2 matching 9 bases. CDR3 length: 17 amino acids. The germline gives CDR1 SGHTA, CDR2 FQGNSA. The J segment lost 1 base and the V segment lost 2 bases, leaving 7 bases of the junction unmatched. CDR3 in amino acids: CASSLTAGGPGTDTQYF. The DNA for the CDR3 is TGTGCCAGCAGCTTAACGGCGGGAGGGCCGGGCACAGATACGCAGTATTTT.

The chain employs TRBV5-3 and TRBJ1-5; 10 bases line up with TRBD1. TRBV5-3 counts as an open reading frame of uncertain function. CDR3 length: 17 amino acids. V was pared by 4 bases and J by 3 bases, with 10 bases of the junction left unmatched. DNA for the CDR3: TGTGCCAGAAGCGTTTCCGGGACAGGGGCCACCAATCAGCCCCAGCATTTT. Translated: CARSVSGTGATNQPQHF.

The V and J genes are TRBV7-2 and TRBJ2-3; 7 bases agree with TRBD2. The germline V gene has CDR1 SGHTA and CDR2 FQGNSA. V lost 8 bases, J lost 5 bases, and 16 bases stayed unmatched. The CDR3 consists of 16 residues. The CDR3 protein is CASETSGRAGKDTQYF. CDR3 in DNA: TGTGCCAGCGAAACTTCGGGGAGGGCCGGGAAAGATACGCAGTATTTT. Complete variable domain (other parts from reference TRBV7-2 and TRBJ2-3): GAGVSQSPSNKVTEKGKDVELRCDPISGHTALYWYRQSLGQGLEFLIYFQGNSAPDKSGLPSDRFSAERTGGSVSTLTIQRTQQEDSAVYLCASETSGRAGKDTQYFGPGTRLTVL.

This CDR3 is CASTLQTSGSNEQFF. CDR3 coding DNA: TGTGCCAGCACCCTTCAGACTAGCGGGAGCAATGAGCAGTTCTTC. This chain joins TRBV11-1 and TRBJ2-1; 12 bases agree with TRBD2. Trimming removed 7 bases from V and 6 bases from J; junction bases left unmatched: 7. Germline V gene sequence: CDR1 SGHAT, CDR2 FQDESV (reference sequence). The length of the CDR3 is 15 residues.

The V and J genes are TRBV12-5 and TRBJ1-1; D is undetermined. This CDR3 is 11 amino acids long. The germline gives CDR1 LGHNT, CDR2 FRNRAP. Trimming left V 6 bases short and J 5 bases short, with 7 bases between. In DNA form, the CDR3 reads TGTGCTAGTGGCCCGACAACTGAAGCTTTCTTT. This translates into CASGPTTEAFF.

This chain links TRBV4-1 with TRBJ1-2; perhaps TRBD1 as D (5 bases). Germline loops: CDR1 MGHRA, CDR2 YSYEKL. The V and J ends lost 1 base and 4 bases respectively, with 10 bases between them. The CDR3 runs 14 residues. In DNA form, the CDR3 reads TGCGCCAGCAGCCAAGGCGGGGGGGGCTATGGCTACACCTTC. As protein: CASSQGGGGYGYTF.

The CDR3 DNA is TGTGCCAGAAGCCCACGCTCGGTTAGCAATCAGCCCCAGCATTTT. Its translation is CARSPRSVSNQPQHF. The chain couples TRBV5-3 to TRBJ1-5; D ambiguous. TRBV5-3 is identified as an open reading frame with a role that is uncertain. There are 15 residues in the CDR3. With 4 bases removed from V and 0 bases from J, the gap between germline ends came to 11 bases.

The CDR3, as DNA: TGTGCCAGCAGCCCGTACGACAGGGATTCTCAGCCCCAGCATTTT. The encoded protein is CASSPYDRDSQPQHF. The chain is built from TRBV7-2 and TRBJ1-5; 7 nucleotides match TRBD1. The V gene end was trimmed by 5 bases and the J gene end by 6 bases; junction bases not matched to a gene: 10. The CDR3 spans 15 residues. The germline V gene encodes CDR1 SGHTA and CDR2 FQGNSA.

The gene calls are TRBV14 and TRBJ2-1; 9 bases align to TRBD2. V shed 4 bases, J shed 0 bases, and the junction held 4 bases outside the gene matches. Germline V CDR1 and CDR2: SGHDN, FVKESK. This CDR3 is 16 amino acids long. CDR3 coding DNA: TGTGCCAGCAGCCTCCTAGCGGGAAGCTCCTACAATGAGCAGTTCTTC. It yields the protein CASSLLAGSSYNEQFF. Full variable domain (missing parts from reference TRBV14 and TRBJ2-1): EAGVTQFPSHSVIEKGQTVTLRCDPISGHDNLYWYRRVMGKEIKFLLHFVKESKQDESGMPNNRFLAERTGGTYSTLKVQPAELEDSGVYFCASSLLAGSSYNEQFFGPGTRLTVL.

This clone was found a few times. The CDR3 sequence is CASSEGLTYAEQYF. In DNA form, the CDR3 reads TGTGCCAGCAGTGAAGGGCTAACGTACGCCGAGCAGTACTTC. The chain couples TRBV6-1 to TRBJ2-7; D unclear. V gave up 1 base and J gave up 6 bases, with 13 bases separating them. This CDR3 region has 14 residues. Germline V gives CDR1 MNHNS, CDR2 SASEGT.

The chain uses TRBV5-6 and TRBJ2-1, with 7 bases fitting TRBD2. The length of the CDR3 is 15 residues. Germline lookup yields CDR1 SGHDT and CDR2 YYEEEE. V dropped 6 bases and J dropped 6; count of bases not matched to a gene: 12. This CDR3 is CASTFWTSTVNEQFF. CDR3 sequence (DNA): TGTGCCAGCACCTTCTGGACTAGTACAGTCAATGAGCAGTTCTTC.

The chain is built from TRBV6-6 and TRBJ1-5; possibly TRBD1 for D (5 bases). V gave up 3 bases and J gave up 15 bases, with 12 bases separating them. Germline CDR1 and CDR2: MNHNY and SVGAGI (reference sequence). The CDR3 consists of 11 residues. The CDR3 DNA is TGTGCCAGCAGTTATACAGGAATAAGGCATTTT. Residues: CASSYTGIRHF.

The chain carries TRBV7-8 and TRBJ1-2; D is perhaps TRBD1 (5 bases). The CDR3 is made up of 14 amino acids. V shed 5 bases and J shed 5 bases, with 15 bases lying between them. CDR1 is SGHVS and CDR2 is FQNEAQ in the germline V gene. CDR3 coding DNA: TGTGCCAGCAGCCCGACGTGGGGGGGATATGGCTACACCTTC. Protein sequence: CASSPTWGGYGYTF.